These 14 T cell receptor beta chains came from one sample sequenced in a study of T cell repertoires in cytomegalovirus infection. TCRdb ran MiXCR on the reads and lists one entry per CDR3 protein. The sample lists approximately 600,000 distinct CDR3 sequences; under 45% were seen once. These TCRs are of unknown antigen specificity. The sequencing used cultured PBMCs, collected from culture after CMV antigen stimulation. Receptors were obtained from a human donor in good health (CMV status not recorded). Some clones in this sample may be carry-over from other donors' samples.

The rearrangement links TRBV7-8 to TRBJ1-5; D is ambiguous. The V end was cut by 7 bases, the J end by 0 bases, with 16 bases between. The CDR3 runs to 16 residues. Germline CDR1 and CDR2: SGHVS and FQNEAQ. The CDR3 protein is CASTKGSGYSNQPQHF. The DNA for the CDR3 is TGTGCCAGCACCAAGGGCTCGGGGTATAGCAATCAGCCCCAGCATTTT.

In DNA form, the CDR3 reads TGCGCCAGCACCGAGAGGCTAGCGCGCACCGGGGAGCTGTTTTTT. It yields the protein CASTERLARTGELFF. The chain links TRBV10-2 to TRBJ2-2; D might be TRBD2 (6 bases). This CDR3 spans 15 amino acids. Germline V gene data show CDR1 as WSHSY and CDR2 as SAAADI. V lost 7 bases and J 4 bases, leaving 16 bases between the germline ends.

The chain has TRBV20-1 and TRBJ2-3; TRBD2 matches at 10 bases. Trimming removed 2 bases from V and 3 bases from J; junction bases left unmatched: 2. Germline CDR1 DFQATT, CDR2 SNEGSKA (reference sequence). The CDR3 totals 14 residues. The CDR3 bases are TGCAGTGCTAGATTACTAGCGGGGACAGATACGCAGTATTTT. It yields the protein CSARLLAGTDTQYF.

In this sample, this clonotype turned up many times. The chain uses TRBV7-8 and TRBJ1-5; TRBD1 matches at 9 bases. The ends lost 5 bases at V and 4 bases at J; junction bases unmatched: 6. The CDR3 sequence is 15 residues long. Germline values: CDR1 SGHVS, CDR2 FQNEAQ. The CDR3 nucleotides read TGTGCCAGCAGCAGGGGACAGGGAGGTAATCAGCCCCAGCATTTT. Translation: CASSRGQGGNQPQHF.

This clonotype turned up a few times. The J gene is TRBJ2-7, the V gene TRBV6-1, with 9 bases that match TRBD1. V lost 7 bases to trimming and J lost 4 bases; unmatched junction nucleotides: 17. This CDR3 is 17 amino acids long. Per germline, CDR1 MNHNS and CDR2 SASEGT. DNA for the CDR3: TGTGCCAGCACTAGGGGGGGCCTCCGGGACAGGGCTTACGAGCAGTACTTC. It yields the protein CASTRGGLRDRAYEQYF.

This clonotype was detected only a few times. This chain connects TRBV11-2 to TRBJ2-4, with unresolved D. Per the germline V gene, CDR1 is SGHAT and CDR2 is FQNNGV. This CDR3 is 13 amino acids long. The ends were cut back, 1 base at V and 11 bases at J, with 12 bases in the middle. The CDR3 protein is CASSLAAPRVQYF. CDR3 DNA: TGTGCCAGCAGCTTAGCCGCCCCCCGAGTTCAGTACTTC.

The chain uses TRBV5-5 and TRBJ1-1; possible D gene TRBD1, 5 bases. The CDR3 spans 13 residues. Trimming removed 3 bases from V and 6 bases from J, with 12 bases in between. Germline V CDR1 and CDR2: SGHKS, YYEKEE (reference sequence). The CDR3 loop reads CASSSPRGAEAFF. CDR3 nucleotide sequence: TGTGCCAGCAGCTCCCCTAGGGGCGCTGAAGCTTTCTTT.

The gene calls are TRBV12-3 or TRBV12-4 and TRBJ2-5, with TRBD1 matching over 9 bases. The trim removed 5 bases at V and 4 bases at J, leaving 8 bases unmatched. The length of the CDR3 is 15 residues. CDR3 nucleotide sequence: TGTGCCAGCAGTGCGGGGACAGGGTCCGGAGAGACCCAGTACTTC. Translated, it gives CASSAGTGSGETQYF.

This clonotype was detected ten times or more. The chain is built from TRBV11-2 and TRBJ2-5; D not resolved. The CDR3 is 15 amino acids. Trimming shortened V by 5 bases and J by 1 base, and 14 bases separated the two germline ends. Germline V CDR1 and CDR2: SGHAT, FQNNGV. CDR3 coding DNA: TGTGCCAGCAGCCCGCAGTGGCGGACCCAAGAGACCCAGTACTTC. It codes for CASSPQWRTQETQYF.

V gene TRBV4-1 combines with J gene TRBJ1-5; D remains unclear. V was trimmed by 0 bases and J by 8 bases, leaving 11 bases between them. CDR1 is MGHRA, CDR2 YSYEKL, per germline. The CDR3 length is 14 residues. The CDR3 DNA follows: TGCGCCAGCAGCCAAGATGCCGGGTCGGAGCCCCAGCATTTT. As protein: CASSQDAGSEPQHF.

This clonotype occurred a few times. CDR3 loop: CASRGTLGTEAFF. In DNA, the CDR3 is TGTGCCAGCAGAGGGACCCTGGGAACTGAAGCTTTCTTT. V is TRBV12-3 or TRBV12-4 and J is TRBJ1-1, with D possibly being TRBD1 (5 bases). Trimming took 6 bases from V and 5 from J, leaving 13 bases between them. The CDR3 is 13 residues long.

This chain uses TRBV7-9 with TRBJ2-7; 14 bases agree with TRBD2. This CDR3 spans 18 amino acids. J lost 5 bases, V lost 5 bases, and 14 bases had no gene match. Germline V lookup: CDR1 SEHNR, CDR2 FQNEAQ (reference sequence). The CDR3 is CASSRPSLGLAGADEQYF. In DNA form, the CDR3 reads TGTGCCAGCAGCCGACCGAGCCTGGGACTAGCGGGAGCGGACGAGCAGTACTTC.

V and J are TRBV4-1 and TRBJ2-4; D possibly corresponds to TRBD2 (5 bases). Deletions cut 4 bases from V and 1 base from J, with 8 bases between. CDR1 and CDR2 from the germline V gene are MGHRA and YSYEKL. This CDR3 region has 14 residues. The CDR3 DNA reads as TGCGCCAGCAGCCGCCCGGGGGCCAAAAACATTCAGTACTTC. Translated: CASSRPGAKNIQYF.

In its sample, this clonotype was seen a few times. V is TRBV12-3 or TRBV12-4 and J is TRBJ1-1; 8 bases match TRBD1. The CDR3 is made up of 15 amino acids. V dropped 6 bases and J dropped 1; count of bases not matched to a gene: 7. The CDR3 DNA is TGTGCCAGCAGCCAACCTACAGGGGGGAACACTGAAGCTTTCTTT. Its protein product is CASSQPTGGNTEAFF.